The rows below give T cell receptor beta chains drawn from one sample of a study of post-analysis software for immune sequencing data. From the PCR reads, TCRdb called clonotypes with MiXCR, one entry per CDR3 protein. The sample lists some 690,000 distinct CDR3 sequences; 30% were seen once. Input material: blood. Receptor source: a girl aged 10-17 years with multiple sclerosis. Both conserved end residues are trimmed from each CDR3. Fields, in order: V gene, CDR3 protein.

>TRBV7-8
ASSPRGGTLSYEQY
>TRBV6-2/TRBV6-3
AGSAASGRARNEQF
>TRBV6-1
ASSKSPRGPSGANVLT
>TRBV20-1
SARPGLHGYT
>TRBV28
ASNNGGDQETQY
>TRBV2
ASTSGAGGF
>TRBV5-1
ASSRDTNNEQF
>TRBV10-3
AISDDREVSQPQH
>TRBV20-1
SGLRAGLGKFYNEQF
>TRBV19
ASSSSGTNSPLH
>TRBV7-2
ASSLVRQDYNTEAF
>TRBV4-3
ASSEDRGNWNEQF
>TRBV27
ASRYGSGRSNQPQH
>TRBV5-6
ASSSPRTLNIQY
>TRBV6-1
ASSEGRISRDEQF
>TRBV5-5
ASSTGPVGGTEAF
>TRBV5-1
ASSSQFGTGAEAF
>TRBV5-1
AATDRAEGETQY
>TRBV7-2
ASSSSSQPQH
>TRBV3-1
ASSQEGGFTEAF
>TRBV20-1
SARDPSSTNTEAF
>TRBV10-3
AISGTSGSTLPTDTQY
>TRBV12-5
ASGDGRAQHNEQF
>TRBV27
ASSFPGLRTDTQY
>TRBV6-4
ASSDSPEPHRGYT
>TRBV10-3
AISETLLGGLAGVGETQY
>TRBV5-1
ASSTTGTSTDTQY
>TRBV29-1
SVEAFGVGNNNEQF
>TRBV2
ASSEFSGGTEQF
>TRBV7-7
ASSFGATREDSPLH
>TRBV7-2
ASSLSGRGDNEQF
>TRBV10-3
AISESPVANYGYT
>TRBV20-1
SARAVTGSSSGANVLT
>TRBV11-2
ASSQNRGAVYNEQF
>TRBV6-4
ATTPEGYSQETQY
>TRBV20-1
SARGARGTDTQY
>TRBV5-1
ASSSRLAGGPKTQY
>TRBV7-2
ASSLGPSPPAF
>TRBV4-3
ASSPGPLRNQPQH
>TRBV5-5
ASSFGTLAGVDEQF
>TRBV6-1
ASSEVFGRTDTQY
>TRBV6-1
ASSDPPSTDTQY
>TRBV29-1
SVIGTVAHEQY
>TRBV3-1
ASSPGPKLYEQY
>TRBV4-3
ASSQGGINKDTQY
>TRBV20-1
SARDPRGGQETQY
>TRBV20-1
SATSGEISTDTQY
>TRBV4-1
ASSQVPGTQETQY
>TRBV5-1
ASSRAGEQF
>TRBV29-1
SVGGGKSYEQY
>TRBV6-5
ASSLNRVPHTDTQY
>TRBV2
ASTLGLIFGSEDTQY
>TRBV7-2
ASSGRDGFASNQPQH
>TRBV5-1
ASSLAWQTGAF
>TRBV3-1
ASSQDQGYAQNSPLH
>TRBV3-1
ASSQGDRYYEQY
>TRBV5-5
ASSLGDRVGTDTQY
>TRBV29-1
SATTDSGKHGYT
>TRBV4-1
ASSSDGLNTEAF